Listed here are 11 T cell receptor beta chains from one sample, sequenced in a study of T cell responses to AZD1222 COVID-19 vaccine. TCRdb's table, derived via immunoSEQ multiplex PCR, lists solely in-frame clones and lacks some. This sample has 130,000 or so clones, with 85% to 95% found just once. The material sequenced was peripheral blood, taken on day 0 of AZD1222 vaccination. Every receptor here comes from an adult in good health.

The gene calls are TRBV3-1 (or the pseudogene TRBV3-2) and TRBJ1-4; D is undetermined. Trimming pared 5 bases from V and 0 bases from J, leaving 4 bases between. Germline V gene data show CDR1 as LGHDT and CDR2 as YNNKEL (reference sequence). The CDR3 totals 13 residues. The CDR3 loop is CASSRATNEKLFF. CDR3 sequence (DNA): TGTGCCAGCAGCAGGGCAACTAATGAAAAACTGTTTTTT.

This chain uses TRBV2 with TRBJ1-2; TRBD1 aligns across 8 bases. Germline lookup yields CDR1 SNHLY and CDR2 FYNNEI. The CDR3 loop spans 12 amino acids. The V gene end was trimmed by 6 bases and the J gene end by 8 bases; junction bases not matched to a gene: 5. The CDR3 sequence is CASRGTGGGYTF. For the CDR3, the DNA is TGTGCCAGCAGAGGGACAGGAGGCGGCTACACCTTC.

The V gene is TRBV5-1, the J gene TRBJ1-3; D is uncertain. The CDR3 contains 17 residues. V dropped 0 bases and J dropped 0 bases, with 13 bases sitting between them. Germline V lookup: CDR1 SGHRS, CDR2 YFSETQ. The CDR3 DNA follows: TGCGCCAGCAGCTTGGCCTCGGCCGGGATCTCTGGAAACACCATATATTTT. Translation gives CASSLASAGISGNTIYF.

The J gene is TRBJ1-6, the V gene TRBV9, with a tentative D call TRBD1 (5 bases). This CDR3 has 14 amino acids. V lost 6 bases and J 8 bases, leaving 15 bases between the germline ends. CDR1 is SGDLS and CDR2 is YYNGEE in the germline V gene. CDR3 DNA: TGTGCCAGCACTCTTTCAGGGAGTTATTCACCCCTCCACTTT. Translation gives CASTLSGSYSPLHF.

V is TRBV20-1 and J is TRBJ1-5; D is uncertain. The germline gives CDR1 DFQATT, CDR2 SNEGSKA (reference sequence). Trimming pared 3 bases from V and 4 bases from J, leaving 19 bases between. The CDR3 length is 16 residues. CDR3 loop: CSASSPPANLNQPQHF. CDR3 nucleotide sequence: TGCAGTGCTAGTTCCCCTCCGGCGAACCTTAATCAGCCCCAGCATTTT.

The chain recombines TRBV2 with TRBJ1-2; a possible D gene is TRBD1 (6 bases). Trimming took 3 bases from V and 0 from J, leaving 17 bases between them. CDR1 and CDR2 (germline): SNHLY, FYNNEI. The CDR3 length is 17 residues. In DNA form, the CDR3 reads TGTGCCAGCAGTGATCTTGGGGGCCCCTCAGCTAACTATGGCTACACCTTC. This codes for CASSDLGGPSANYGYTF.

This clone is a singleton in its sample. The V call is TRBV2, the J call TRBJ1-1; D is unclear. The germline gives CDR1 SNHLY, CDR2 FYNNEI. Trimming took off 5 bases at V and 4 bases at J, with 8 bases between the two ends. The CDR3 is made up of 12 amino acids. CDR3 coding DNA: TGTGCCAGCAGTTCTCAGCCCACTGAAGCTTTCTTT. Encoded protein: CASSSQPTEAFF.

The chain couples TRBV7-9 to TRBJ2-2, with D hard to call. Germline assignment: CDR1 SEHNR and CDR2 FQNEAQ (reference sequence). The CDR3 is 12 amino acids. V lost 4 bases, J lost 10 bases, and 10 bases lay in between. CDR3 in amino acids: CASSWTQEELFF. CDR3 DNA sequence: TGTGCCAGCAGCTGGACCCAGGAGGAGCTGTTTTTT.

This chain links TRBV6-5 with TRBJ1-1; no reliable D call. V was trimmed by 5 bases and J by 2 bases, leaving 12 bases between them. The CDR3 sequence is 14 residues long. Germline CDR1 and CDR2: MNHEY and SVGAGI. CDR3: CASSPWAGNTEAFF. The DNA of the CDR3 is TGTGCCAGCAGTCCCTGGGCAGGAAACACTGAAGCTTTCTTT.

The V call is TRBV18, the J call TRBJ2-5; 9 positions agree with TRBD1. The CDR3 loop spans 16 amino acids. CDR1 is KGHSH, CDR2 LQKENI, per germline. Trimming cost V 4 bases and J 0 bases; bases outside gene matches: 6. CDR3 nucleotides: TGTGCCAGCTCACGACAACAGGGGGCTTACCAAGAGACCCAGTACTTC. Protein: CASSRQQGAYQETQYF.

V gene TRBV30 combines with J gene TRBJ2-2; D gene uncertain. V lost 2 bases and J 0 bases, leaving 7 bases between the germline ends. The germline V gene encodes CDR1 GTSNPN and CDR2 SVGIG (reference sequence). The CDR3 length is 14 residues. This CDR3 is CAWSKLSNTGELFF. DNA of the CDR3: TGTGCCTGGAGTAAGCTGTCGAACACCGGGGAGCTGTTTTTT.